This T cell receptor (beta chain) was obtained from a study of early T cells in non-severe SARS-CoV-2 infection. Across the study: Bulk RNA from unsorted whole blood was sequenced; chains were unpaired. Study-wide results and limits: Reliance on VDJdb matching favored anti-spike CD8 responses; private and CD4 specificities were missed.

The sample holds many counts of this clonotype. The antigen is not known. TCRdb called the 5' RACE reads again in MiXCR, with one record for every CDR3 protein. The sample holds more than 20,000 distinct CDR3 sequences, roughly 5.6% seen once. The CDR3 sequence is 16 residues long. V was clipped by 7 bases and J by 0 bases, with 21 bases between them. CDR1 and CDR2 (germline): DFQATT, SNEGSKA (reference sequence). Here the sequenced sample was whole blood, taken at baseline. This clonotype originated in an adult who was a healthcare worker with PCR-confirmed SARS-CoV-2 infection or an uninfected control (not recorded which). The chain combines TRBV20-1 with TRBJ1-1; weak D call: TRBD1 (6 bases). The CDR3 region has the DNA TGCAGTGTTGACCCCGGGACACGCGTCATGAACACTGAAGCTTTCTTT. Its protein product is CSVDPGTRVMNTEAFF.